This TCR beta chain was recovered during a study of T cell changes during pregnancy in multiple sclerosis. Data came from immunoSEQ multiplex PCR; TCRdb stores just in-frame clones and leaves some out. The sample records roughly 30,000 clones, nearly 90% being singletons. The V segment lost 3 bases and the J segment 4 bases; nucleotides outside the gene matches: 9. The germline gives CDR1 LGHNA, CDR2 YNFKEQ. The CDR3 has 16 amino acids. The receptor was isolated from a female donor with multiple sclerosis, enrolled in a pregnancy study. The chain links TRBV4-2 to TRBJ2-7, with 10 bases aligning to TRBD1. The sequencing used CD8+ T cells from peripheral blood mononuclear cells, collected in the second trimester of pregnancy. CDR3 region: CASSQARDRGVYEQYF. The CDR3 coding sequence is TGTGCCAGCAGCCAGGCCCGGGACAGGGGAGTTTACGAGCAGTACTTC.